This T cell receptor (beta chain) was retrieved from a study of regulatory T cells in long-lasting Graves disease. This clonotype was recorded at least ten times. No antigen is known for it. Regarding time point: newly diagnosed GD, antithyroid drugs for less than 3 months. The TCR library used RNA extracted from PBMCs. Arm-PCR with iRepertoire HTBI primers amplified the CDR3 regions for these TCR beta libraries. A single record per CDR3 protein comes from TCRdb applying MiXCR to the multiplex PCR reads. The sample consists of approximately 480,000 distinct CDR3 sequences, roughly 17% of them appearing once. Study-level points and caveats: Patients with persistent disease shared some 2,500 public clonotypes, outpacing the approximately 920 shared by new patients.

This sample also belongs to another study, concerning T cells in Graves' hyperthyroidism and ophthalmopathy. That report adds: During a first-round RT-PCR of the TCR CDR3, the HTBI primer set was used.

The receptor was derived from a man in his forties with Graves disease. The specimen comprised peripheral blood mononuclear cells (PBMCs), sampled at new diagnosis, from a patient treated with antithyroid drugs.

CDR3 DNA sequence: TGCAGCGTGAAGGGGTTAAAGTCTGGCGGGGAGCTGTTTTTT. Translating gives CSVKGLKSGGELFF. V usage is TRBV29-1 and J usage is TRBJ2-2, with a tentative D call TRBD1 (5 bases). Trimming pared 6 bases from V and 7 bases from J, leaving 18 bases between. The CDR3 sequence is 14 residues long. Per germline, CDR1 SQVTM and CDR2 ANQGSEA.